Below, 5 T cell receptor beta chains from the same sample are listed, as sequenced in a study of shared clonotypes between healthy human individuals. Some clones are missing from TCRdb's copy, which holds only in-frame ones; the method was immunoSEQ multiplex PCR. The table includes about a million clones, roughly 80% detected once. The sample taken for sequencing was memory CD4+ T cells from PBMCs. Subset of the sample: CD45RA-negative fraction. Every receptor here comes from a man younger than 35 in good health. Some clones in this sample may be carry-over from other donors' samples.

V and J are TRBV11-3 and TRBJ1-1, with 9 bases matching TRBD1. V lost 5 bases to trimming and J lost 4 bases; unmatched junction nucleotides: 11. This CDR3 spans 16 amino acids. Germline lookup yields CDR1 SGHNT and CDR2 YENEEA. CDR3 in DNA: TGTGCCAGCAGCCCAGGGACAGGGATCAGGGTCACTGAAGCTTTCTTT. Its protein is CASSPGTGIRVTEAFF.

The J gene is TRBJ2-2, the V gene TRBV4-3; a weak D match, TRBD1 (5 bases). This CDR3 is built from 15 residues. Trimming cost V 1 base and J 4 bases, with 10 bases left between them. Germline assignment: CDR1 LGHNA and CDR2 YSLEER. This CDR3 reads CASSQGQGGTGELFF. For the CDR3, the DNA is TGCGCCAGCAGCCAAGGGCAGGGCGGCACCGGGGAGCTGTTTTTT.

The chain carries TRBV5-1 and TRBJ1-6, with 8 nucleotides matching TRBD1. The CDR3 is made up of 16 amino acids. Per the germline V gene, CDR1 is SGHRS and CDR2 is YFSETQ. Trimming took 3 bases from V and 10 from J; bases not matched to a gene: 12. The CDR3 sequence: CASSWAQTGVGSPLHF. DNA of the CDR3: TGCGCCAGCAGCTGGGCCCAGACAGGGGTCGGGTCACCCCTCCACTTT.

Only one count was recorded for this clone. This chain uses TRBV5-6 with TRBJ2-2; 7 positions match TRBD1. V shed 6 bases and J 5 bases; nucleotides not matched to a gene: 4. The CDR3 runs to 13 residues. CDR1 and CDR2 from the germline V gene are SGHDT and YYEEEE. The CDR3 loop is CASNPGGTGELFF. The DNA of the CDR3 is TGTGCCAGCAATCCAGGGGGAACCGGGGAGCTGTTTTTT.

The rearrangement joins TRBV14 to TRBJ1-2; D is unclear. The CDR3 is 14 amino acids. The germline V and J ends were trimmed by 1 base and 1 base, with 7 bases remaining between them. CDR1 is SGHDN and CDR2 is FVKESK in the germline V gene. The CDR3 bases are TGTGCCAGCAGCCAAGGGCAGAGTAACTATGGCTACACCTTC. Amino acid sequence: CASSQGQSNYGYTF.